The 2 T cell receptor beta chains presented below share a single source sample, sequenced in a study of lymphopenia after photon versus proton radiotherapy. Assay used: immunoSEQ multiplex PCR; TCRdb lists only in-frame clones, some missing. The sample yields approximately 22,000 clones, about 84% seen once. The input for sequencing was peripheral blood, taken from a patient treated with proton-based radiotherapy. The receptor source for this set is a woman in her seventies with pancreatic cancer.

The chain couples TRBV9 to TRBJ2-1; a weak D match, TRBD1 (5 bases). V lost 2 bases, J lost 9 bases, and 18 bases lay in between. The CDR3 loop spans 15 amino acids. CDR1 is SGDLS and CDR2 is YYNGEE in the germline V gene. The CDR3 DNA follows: TGTGCCAGCAGCGTGGGCAGGGTCATCGATGGTGAGCAGTTCTTC. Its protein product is CASSVGRVIDGEQFF.

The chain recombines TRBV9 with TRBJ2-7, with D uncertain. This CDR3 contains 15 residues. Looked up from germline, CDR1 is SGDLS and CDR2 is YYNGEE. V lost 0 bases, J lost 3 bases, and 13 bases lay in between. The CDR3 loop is CASSVGGDAYYEQYF. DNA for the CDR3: TGTGCCAGCAGCGTAGGCGGAGATGCCTACTACGAGCAGTACTTC.